This TCR beta chain came from a study of OX40 agonist ivuxolimab in advanced cancers. Clones were sequenced by immunoSEQ multiplex PCR, and TCRdb holds only the in-frame ones, with some missing. Altogether around 95,000 clones are present, roughly 90% being singletons, with the ten largest covering approximately 0.16%. The germline CDR1 and CDR2 sequences are SGHTA and FQGNSA. There are 14 residues in the CDR3. Trimming pared 3 bases from V and 4 bases from J, leaving 12 bases between. The chain uses TRBV7-2 and TRBJ1-1; possible D gene TRBD1, 6 bases. The sample in question was CD4+ or CD8+ T cells sorted from blood, obtained in a trial of the OX40 agonist ivuxolimab. This sequence originates from an adult with an advanced solid tumor such as melanoma, head and neck, liver or kidney cancer. The CDR3: CASSFGGASTEAFF. The CDR3 nucleotides are TGTGCCAGCAGCTTTGGGGGCGCGAGCACTGAAGCTTTCTTT.